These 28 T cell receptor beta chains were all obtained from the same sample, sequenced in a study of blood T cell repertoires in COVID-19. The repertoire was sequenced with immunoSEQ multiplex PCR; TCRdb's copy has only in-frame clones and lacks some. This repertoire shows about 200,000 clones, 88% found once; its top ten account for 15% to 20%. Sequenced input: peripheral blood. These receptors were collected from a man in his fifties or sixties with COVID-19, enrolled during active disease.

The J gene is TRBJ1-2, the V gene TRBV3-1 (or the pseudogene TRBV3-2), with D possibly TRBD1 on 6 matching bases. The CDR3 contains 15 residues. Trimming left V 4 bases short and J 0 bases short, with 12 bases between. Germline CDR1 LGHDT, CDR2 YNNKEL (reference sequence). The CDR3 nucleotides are TGTGCCAGCAGCCCCTCGGCAGGGGCTAACTATGGCTACACCTTC. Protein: CASSPSAGANYGYTF.

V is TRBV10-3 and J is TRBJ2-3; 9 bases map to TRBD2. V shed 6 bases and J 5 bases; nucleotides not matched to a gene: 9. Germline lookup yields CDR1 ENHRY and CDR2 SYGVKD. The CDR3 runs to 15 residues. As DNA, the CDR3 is TGTGCCATCAGGGGAGGCGGGGGGGCGAAAGATACGCAGTATTTT. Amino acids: CAIRGGGGAKDTQYF.

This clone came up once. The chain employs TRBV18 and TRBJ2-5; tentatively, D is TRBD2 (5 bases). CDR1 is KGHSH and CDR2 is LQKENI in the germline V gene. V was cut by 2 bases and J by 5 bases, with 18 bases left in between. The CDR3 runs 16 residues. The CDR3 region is CASSPSEGFGSETQYF. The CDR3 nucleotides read TGTGCCAGCTCACCATCTGAGGGTTTCGGATCGGAGACCCAGTACTTC.

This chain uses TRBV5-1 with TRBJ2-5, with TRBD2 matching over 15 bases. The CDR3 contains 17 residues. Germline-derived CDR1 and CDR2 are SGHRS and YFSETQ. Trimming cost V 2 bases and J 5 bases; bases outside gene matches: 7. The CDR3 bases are TGCGCCAGCAGCTTCGGACTAGCGGGAGGGCAGTTGGAGACCCAGTACTTC. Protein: CASSFGLAGGQLETQYF.

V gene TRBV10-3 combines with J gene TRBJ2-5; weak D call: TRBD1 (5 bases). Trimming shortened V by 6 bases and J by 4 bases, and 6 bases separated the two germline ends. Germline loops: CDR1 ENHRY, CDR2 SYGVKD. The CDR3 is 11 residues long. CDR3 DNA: TGTGCCATCAGGGACACAGAGACCCAGTACTTC. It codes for CAIRDTETQYF.

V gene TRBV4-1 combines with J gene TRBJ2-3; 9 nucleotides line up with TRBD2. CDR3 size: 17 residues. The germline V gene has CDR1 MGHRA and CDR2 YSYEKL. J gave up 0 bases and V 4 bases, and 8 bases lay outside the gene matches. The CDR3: CASSLTTSGYSTDTQYF. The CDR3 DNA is TGCGCCAGCAGCCTCACGACTAGCGGTTATAGCACAGATACGCAGTATTTT.

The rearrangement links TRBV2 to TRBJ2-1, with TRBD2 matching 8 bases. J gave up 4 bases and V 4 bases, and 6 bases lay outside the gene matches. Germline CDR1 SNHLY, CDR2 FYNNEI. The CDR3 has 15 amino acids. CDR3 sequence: CASSGRRGGYNEQFF. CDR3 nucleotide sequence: TGTGCCAGCAGTGGGCGTCGGGGGGGGTACAATGAGCAGTTCTTC.

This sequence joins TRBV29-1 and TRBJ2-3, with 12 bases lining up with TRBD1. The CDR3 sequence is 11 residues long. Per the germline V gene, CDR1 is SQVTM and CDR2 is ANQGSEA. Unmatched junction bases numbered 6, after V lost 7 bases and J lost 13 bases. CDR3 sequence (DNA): TGCAGCGCCGCGGGACAGGGGGCCAAGTATTTT. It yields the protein CSAAGQGAKYF.

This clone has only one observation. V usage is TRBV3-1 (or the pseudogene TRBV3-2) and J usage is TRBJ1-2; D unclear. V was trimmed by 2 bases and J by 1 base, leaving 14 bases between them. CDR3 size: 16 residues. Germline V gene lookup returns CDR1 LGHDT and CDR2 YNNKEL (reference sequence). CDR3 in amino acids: CASSQFPLEGNYGYTF. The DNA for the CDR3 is TGTGCCAGCAGCCAATTCCCATTGGAGGGTAACTATGGCTACACCTTC.

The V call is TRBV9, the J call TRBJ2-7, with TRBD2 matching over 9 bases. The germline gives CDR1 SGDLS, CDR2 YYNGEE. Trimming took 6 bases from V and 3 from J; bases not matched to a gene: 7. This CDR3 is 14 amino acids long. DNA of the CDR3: TGTGCCAGCACTAGGACTAGCGACATCTACGAGCAGTACTTC. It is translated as CASTRTSDIYEQYF.

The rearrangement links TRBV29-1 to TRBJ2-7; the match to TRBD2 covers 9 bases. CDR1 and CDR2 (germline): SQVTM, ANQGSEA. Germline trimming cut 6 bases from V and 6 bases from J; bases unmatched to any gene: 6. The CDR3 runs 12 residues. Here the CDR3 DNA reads TGCAGCGTGTCTAGCGGGACTGGCGAGCAGTACTTC. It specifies CSVSSGTGEQYF.

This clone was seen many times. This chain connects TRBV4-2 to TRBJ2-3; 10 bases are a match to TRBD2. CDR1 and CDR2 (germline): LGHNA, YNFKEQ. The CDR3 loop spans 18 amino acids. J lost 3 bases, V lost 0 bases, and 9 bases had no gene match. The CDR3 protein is CASSQDFSASGRTDTQYF. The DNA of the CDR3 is TGTGCCAGCAGCCAAGATTTTAGTGCTAGCGGGAGAACAGATACGCAGTATTTT.

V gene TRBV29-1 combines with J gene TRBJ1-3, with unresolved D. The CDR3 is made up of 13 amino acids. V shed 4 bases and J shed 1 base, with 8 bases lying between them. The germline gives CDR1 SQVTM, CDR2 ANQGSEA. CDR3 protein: CSVGATSGNTIYF. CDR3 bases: TGCAGCGTTGGTGCAACTTCTGGAAACACCATATATTTT.

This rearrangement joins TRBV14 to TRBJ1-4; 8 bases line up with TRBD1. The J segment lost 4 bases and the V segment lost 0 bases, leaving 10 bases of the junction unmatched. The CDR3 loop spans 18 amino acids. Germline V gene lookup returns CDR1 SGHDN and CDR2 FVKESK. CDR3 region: CASSQDRGRGRVNEKLFF. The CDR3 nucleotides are TGTGCCAGCAGCCAAGATCGGGGCAGGGGGCGCGTTAATGAAAAACTGTTTTTT.

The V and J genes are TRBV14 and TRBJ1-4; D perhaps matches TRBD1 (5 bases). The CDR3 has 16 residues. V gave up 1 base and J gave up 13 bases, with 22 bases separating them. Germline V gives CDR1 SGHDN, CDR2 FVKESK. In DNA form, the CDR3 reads TGTGCCAGCAGCCAAGGTGCGGGAACAGGCGTAGGAGGACTGTTTTTT. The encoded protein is CASSQGAGTGVGGLFF.

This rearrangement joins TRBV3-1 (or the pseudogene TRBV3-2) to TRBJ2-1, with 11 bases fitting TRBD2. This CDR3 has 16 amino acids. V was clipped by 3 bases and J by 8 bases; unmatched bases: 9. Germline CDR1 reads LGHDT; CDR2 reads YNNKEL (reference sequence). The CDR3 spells CASSHPLAGGPDEQFF. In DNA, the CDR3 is TGTGCCAGCAGCCACCCGTTAGCGGGAGGGCCAGATGAGCAGTTCTTC.

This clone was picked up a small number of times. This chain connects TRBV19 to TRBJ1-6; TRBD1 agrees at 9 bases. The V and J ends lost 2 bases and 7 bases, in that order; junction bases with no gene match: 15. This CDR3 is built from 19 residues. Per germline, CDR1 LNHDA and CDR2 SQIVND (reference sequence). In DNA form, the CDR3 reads TGTGCCAGTAGTATATCCTGGACAGGGGTCCTCCCGCAAAATTCACCCCTCCACTTT. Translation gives CASSISWTGVLPQNSPLHF.

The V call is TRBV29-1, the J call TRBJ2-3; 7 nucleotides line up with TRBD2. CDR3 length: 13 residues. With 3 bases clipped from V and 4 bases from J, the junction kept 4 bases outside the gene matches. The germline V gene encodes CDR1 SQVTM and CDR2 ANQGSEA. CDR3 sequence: CSVEFLAADTQYF. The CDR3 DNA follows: TGCAGCGTTGAGTTTCTAGCGGCAGATACGCAGTATTTT.

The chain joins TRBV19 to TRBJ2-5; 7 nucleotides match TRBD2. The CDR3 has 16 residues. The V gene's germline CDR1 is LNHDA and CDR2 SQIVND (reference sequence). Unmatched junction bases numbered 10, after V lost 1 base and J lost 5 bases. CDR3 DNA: TGTGCCAGTAGTATAGGCGTACTAGGGGAGGGGGAGACCCAGTACTTC. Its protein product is CASSIGVLGEGETQYF.

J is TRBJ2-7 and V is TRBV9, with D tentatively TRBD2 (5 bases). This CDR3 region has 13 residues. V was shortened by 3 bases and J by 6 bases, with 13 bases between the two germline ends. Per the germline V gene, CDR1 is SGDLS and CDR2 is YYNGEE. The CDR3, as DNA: TGTGCCAGCAGCGATCGACCCGAGGGCGAGCAGTACTTC. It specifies CASSDRPEGEQYF.

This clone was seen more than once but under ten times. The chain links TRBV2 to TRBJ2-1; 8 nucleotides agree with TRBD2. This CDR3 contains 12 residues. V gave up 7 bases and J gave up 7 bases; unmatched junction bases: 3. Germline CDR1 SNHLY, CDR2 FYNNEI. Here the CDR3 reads CASTPGGNEQFF. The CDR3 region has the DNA TGTGCCAGCACCCCGGGGGGGAATGAGCAGTTCTTC. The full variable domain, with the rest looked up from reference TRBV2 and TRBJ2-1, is EPEVTQTPSHQVTQMGQEVILRCVPISNHLYFYWYRQILGQKVEFLVSFYNNEISEKSEIFDDQFSVERPDGSNFTLKIRSTKLEDSAMYFCASTPGGNEQFFGPGTRLTVL.

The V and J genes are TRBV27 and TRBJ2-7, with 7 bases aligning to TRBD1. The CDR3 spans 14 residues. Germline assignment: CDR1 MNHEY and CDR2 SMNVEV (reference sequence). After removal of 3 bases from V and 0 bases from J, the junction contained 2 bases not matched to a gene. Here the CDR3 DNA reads TGTGCCAGCAGTTTCAGGGGGTACTCCTACGAGCAGTACTTC. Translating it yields CASSFRGYSYEQYF.

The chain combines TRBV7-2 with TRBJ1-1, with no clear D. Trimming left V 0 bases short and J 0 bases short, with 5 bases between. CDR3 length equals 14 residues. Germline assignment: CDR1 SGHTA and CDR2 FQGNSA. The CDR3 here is CASSLAPMNTEAFF. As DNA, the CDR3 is TGTGCCAGCAGCTTAGCCCCAATGAACACTGAAGCTTTCTTT.

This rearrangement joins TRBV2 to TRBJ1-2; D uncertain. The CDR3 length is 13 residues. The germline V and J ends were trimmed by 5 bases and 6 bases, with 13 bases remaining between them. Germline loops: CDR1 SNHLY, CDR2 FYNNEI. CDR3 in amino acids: CASSTRVWDGYTF. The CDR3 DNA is TGTGCCAGCAGTACTAGGGTGTGGGATGGCTACACCTTC.

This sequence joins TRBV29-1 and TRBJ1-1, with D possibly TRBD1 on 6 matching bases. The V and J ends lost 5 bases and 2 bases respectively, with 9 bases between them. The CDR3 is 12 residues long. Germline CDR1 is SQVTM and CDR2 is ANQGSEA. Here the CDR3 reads CSVSRGNTEAFF. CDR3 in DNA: TGCAGCGTTAGCAGGGGTAACACTGAAGCTTTCTTT.

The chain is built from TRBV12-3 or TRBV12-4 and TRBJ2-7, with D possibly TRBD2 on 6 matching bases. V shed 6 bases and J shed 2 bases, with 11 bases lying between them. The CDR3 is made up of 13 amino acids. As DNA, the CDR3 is TGTGCCAGCAGCCGGGGGACGGCCTACGAGCAGTACTTC. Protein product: CASSRGTAYEQYF.

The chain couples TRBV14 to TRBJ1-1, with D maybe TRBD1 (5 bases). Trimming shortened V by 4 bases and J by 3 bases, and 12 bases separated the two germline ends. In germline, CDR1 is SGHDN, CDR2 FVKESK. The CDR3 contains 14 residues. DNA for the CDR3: TGTGCCAGCAGCCCGGCAGGGTTGGACACTGAAGCTTTCTTT. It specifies CASSPAGLDTEAFF. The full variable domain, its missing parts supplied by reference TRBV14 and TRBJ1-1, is EAGVTQFPSHSVIEKGQTVTLRCDPISGHDNLYWYRRVMGKEIKFLLHFVKESKQDESGMPNNRFLAERTGGTYSTLKVQPAELEDSGVYFCASSPAGLDTEAFFGQGTRLTVV.

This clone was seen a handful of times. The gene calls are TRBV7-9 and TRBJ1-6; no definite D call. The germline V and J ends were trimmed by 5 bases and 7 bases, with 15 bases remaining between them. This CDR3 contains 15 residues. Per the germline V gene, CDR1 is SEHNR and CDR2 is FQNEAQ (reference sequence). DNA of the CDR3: TGTGCCAGCAGCCCCCGGGATCAATGGAATTCACCCCTCCACTTT. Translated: CASSPRDQWNSPLHF.